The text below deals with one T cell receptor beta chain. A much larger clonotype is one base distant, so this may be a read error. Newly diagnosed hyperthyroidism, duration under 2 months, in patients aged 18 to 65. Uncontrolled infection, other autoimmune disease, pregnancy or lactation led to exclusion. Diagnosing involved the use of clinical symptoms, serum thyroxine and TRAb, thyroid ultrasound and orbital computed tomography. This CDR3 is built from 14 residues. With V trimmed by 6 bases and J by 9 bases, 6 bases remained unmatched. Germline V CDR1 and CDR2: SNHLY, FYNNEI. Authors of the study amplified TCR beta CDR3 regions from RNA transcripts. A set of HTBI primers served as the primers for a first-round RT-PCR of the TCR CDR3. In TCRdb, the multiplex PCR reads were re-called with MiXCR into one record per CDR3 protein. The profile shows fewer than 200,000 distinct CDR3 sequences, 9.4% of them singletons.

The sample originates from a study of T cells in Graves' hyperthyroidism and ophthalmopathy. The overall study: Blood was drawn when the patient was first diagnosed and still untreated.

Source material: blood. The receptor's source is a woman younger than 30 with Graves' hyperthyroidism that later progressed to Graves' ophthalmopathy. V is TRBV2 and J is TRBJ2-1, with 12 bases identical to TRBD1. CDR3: CASRGGTGGVEQFF. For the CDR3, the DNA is TGTGCCAGCAGGGGGGGGACAGGGGGCGTTGAGCAGTTCTTC.